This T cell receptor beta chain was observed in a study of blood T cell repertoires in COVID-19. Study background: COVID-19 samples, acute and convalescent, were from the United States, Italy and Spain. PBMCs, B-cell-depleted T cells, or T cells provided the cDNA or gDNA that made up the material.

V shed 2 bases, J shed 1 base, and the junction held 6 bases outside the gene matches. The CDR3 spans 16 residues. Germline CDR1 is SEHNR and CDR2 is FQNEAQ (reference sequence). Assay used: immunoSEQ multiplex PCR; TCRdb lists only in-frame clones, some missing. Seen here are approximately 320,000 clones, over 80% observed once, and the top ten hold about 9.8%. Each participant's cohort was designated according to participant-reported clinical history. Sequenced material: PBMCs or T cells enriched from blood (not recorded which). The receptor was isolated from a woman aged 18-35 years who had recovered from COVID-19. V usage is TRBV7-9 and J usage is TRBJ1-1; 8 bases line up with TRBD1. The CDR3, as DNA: TGTGCCAGCAGCTTAATCTGGACAGGGTCGAACACTGAAGCTTTCTTT. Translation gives CASSLIWTGSNTEAFF.